This TCR beta chain emerged from a study of shared clonotypes between healthy human individuals. Study results and limitations: Lower generation probabilities were found for non-shared clonotypes than for those shared by all four donors.

The table lists this clone with a few counts. As yet, its antigen is unknown. Several immunoSEQ plates received, in even portions, the genomic DNA of each subset. The repertoire was sequenced with immunoSEQ multiplex PCR; TCRdb's copy has only in-frame clones and lacks some. The table has around 1,000,000 clones, 70% to 80% seen once. V was cut by 4 bases and J by 11 bases, with 16 bases left in between. This CDR3 region has 13 residues. Germline CDR1 and CDR2: SGHTA and FQGNSA. Material for sequencing was memory CD4+ T cells from PBMCs. Subset meaning: CD45RA-negative fraction. This clonotype was sampled from a man younger than 35 in good health. Some clones in this sample may be carry-over from other donors' samples. The V and J genes are TRBV7-2 and TRBJ2-3; the D gene is possibly TRBD2 (6 bases). This CDR3 reads CASSSPGRDGQYF. CDR3 bases: TGTGCCAGCAGCTCCCCTGGGCGGGACGGGCAGTATTTT.